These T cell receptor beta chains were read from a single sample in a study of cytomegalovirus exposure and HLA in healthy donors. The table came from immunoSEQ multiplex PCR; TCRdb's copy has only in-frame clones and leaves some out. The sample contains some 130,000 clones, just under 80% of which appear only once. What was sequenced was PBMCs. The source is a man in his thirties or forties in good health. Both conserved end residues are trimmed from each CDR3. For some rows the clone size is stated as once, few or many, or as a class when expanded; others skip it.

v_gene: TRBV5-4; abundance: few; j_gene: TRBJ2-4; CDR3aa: AMGGKY
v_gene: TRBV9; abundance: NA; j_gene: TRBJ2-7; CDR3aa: ASSPSPSYEQY
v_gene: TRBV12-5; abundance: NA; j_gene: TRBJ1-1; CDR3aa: ASGLVQPSLNTEAF
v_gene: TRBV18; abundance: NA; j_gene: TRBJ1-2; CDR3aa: ASSPGQGVNGYT
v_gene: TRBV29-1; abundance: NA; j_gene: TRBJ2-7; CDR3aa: SVVGTGYEQY
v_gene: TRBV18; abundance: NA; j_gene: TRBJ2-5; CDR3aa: ASSPPAGDRGLVETQY
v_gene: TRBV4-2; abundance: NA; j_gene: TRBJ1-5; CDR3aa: ASSQDSIAGRFRNQPQH
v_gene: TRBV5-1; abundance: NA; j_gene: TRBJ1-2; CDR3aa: ASSGTGTSGYT
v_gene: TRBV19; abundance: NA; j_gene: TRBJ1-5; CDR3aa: ASSISGLEPQH
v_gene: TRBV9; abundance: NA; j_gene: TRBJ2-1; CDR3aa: ASSVEEQGTSGHNEQF
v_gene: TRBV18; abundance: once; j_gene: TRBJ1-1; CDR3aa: ASSRQTLRSEAF
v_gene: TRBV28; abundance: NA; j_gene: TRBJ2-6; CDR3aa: ASRGRSGANVLT
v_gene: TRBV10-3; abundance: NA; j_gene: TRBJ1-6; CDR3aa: AISSGQGYSPLH
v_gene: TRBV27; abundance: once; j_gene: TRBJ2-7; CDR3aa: ASRLRFRYEQY
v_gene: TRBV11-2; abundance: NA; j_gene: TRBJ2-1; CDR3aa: ASSTRIGAGGTYNEQF
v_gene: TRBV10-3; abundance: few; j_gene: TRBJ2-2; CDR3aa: AISESYLAGGTGELF
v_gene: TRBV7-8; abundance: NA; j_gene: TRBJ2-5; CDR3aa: ASSLAGLAGVGQETQY
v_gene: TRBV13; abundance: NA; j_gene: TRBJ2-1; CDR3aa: ASSSGTSEGNEQF
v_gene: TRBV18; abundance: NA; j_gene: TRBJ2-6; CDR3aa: ASSPIYRTGANVLT
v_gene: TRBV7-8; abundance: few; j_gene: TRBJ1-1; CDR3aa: ASSARDRLNTEAF
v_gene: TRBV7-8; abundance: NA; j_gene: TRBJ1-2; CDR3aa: ASSLAGVSGGYT
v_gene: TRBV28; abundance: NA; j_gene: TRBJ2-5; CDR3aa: ASSLTSGQQETQY
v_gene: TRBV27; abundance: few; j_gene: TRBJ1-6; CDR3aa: ATQTRGNSPLH
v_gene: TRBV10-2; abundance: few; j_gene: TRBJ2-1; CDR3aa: ASSSSGNSYNEQF
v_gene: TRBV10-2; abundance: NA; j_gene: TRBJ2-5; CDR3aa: ASSVTRWETQY
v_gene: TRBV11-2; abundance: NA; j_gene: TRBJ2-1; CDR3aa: ASSLGGTEQF
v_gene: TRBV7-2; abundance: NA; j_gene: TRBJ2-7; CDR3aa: ASKRGGSYEQY
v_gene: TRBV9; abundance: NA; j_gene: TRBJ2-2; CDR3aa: ASSVAAAGELF
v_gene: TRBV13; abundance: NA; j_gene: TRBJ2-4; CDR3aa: ASSISLAKNIQY
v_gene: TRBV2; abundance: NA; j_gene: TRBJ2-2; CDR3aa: ASSEGTSATGELF
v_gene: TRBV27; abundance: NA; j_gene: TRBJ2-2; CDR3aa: ASSTIAGRRGELF
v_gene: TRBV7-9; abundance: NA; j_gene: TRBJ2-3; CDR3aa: SSSSFEGSTDTQY
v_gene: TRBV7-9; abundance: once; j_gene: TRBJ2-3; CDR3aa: ASSLAGAGGQDTQY
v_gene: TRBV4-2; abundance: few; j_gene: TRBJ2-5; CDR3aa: ASSQQQGPETQY
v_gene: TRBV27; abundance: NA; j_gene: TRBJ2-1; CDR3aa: ASSPAPSSGRAPNEQF
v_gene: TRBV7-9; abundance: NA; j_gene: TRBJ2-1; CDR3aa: ASSLSGGNEQF
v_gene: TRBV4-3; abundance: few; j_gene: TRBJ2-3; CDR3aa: ASSREKRPGDTQY
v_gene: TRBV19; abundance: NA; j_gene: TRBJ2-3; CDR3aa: ASSIRRRVSTDTQY
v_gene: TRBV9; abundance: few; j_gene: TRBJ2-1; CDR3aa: ASSTSSGSSYNEQF
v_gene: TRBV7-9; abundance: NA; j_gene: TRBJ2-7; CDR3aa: ASSPGGEQY
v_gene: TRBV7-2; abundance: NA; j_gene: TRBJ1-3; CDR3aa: ASSLGQAGNTIY
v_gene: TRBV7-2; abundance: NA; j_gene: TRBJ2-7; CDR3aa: ASSSLGLASYEQY
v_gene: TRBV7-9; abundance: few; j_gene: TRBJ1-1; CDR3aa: ASSPTVNTEAF
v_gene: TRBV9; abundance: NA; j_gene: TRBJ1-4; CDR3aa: ASSQDRTNEKLF
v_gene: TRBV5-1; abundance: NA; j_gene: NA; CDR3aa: ASRRLADPLYEQY
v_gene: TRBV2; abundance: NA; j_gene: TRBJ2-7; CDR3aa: ASNQRDRDSYEQY
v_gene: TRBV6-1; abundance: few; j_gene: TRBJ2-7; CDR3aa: ASLTGGSSLEQY
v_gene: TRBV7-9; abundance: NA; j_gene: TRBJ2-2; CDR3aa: ASSLDRGSGELF
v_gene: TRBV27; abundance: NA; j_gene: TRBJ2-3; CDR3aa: ASTLAGLTDTQY
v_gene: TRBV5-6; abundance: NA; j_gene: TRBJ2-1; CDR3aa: ASSEPGESSYNEQF
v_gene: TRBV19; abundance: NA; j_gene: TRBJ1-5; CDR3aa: ASSLQGGNQPQH
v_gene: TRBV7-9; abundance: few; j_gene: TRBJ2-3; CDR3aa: ASSLVASGRLSTDTQY
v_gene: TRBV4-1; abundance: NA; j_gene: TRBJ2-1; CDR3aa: ATGAAVGAEQF
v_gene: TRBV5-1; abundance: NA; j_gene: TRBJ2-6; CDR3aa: ASKTGAGANVLT
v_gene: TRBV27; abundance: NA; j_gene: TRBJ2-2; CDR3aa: ASTRTGGNTGELF